Following are 23 T cell receptor beta chains from one sample sequenced in a study of CD8+ T cells in alopecia areata. Extracted RNA was reverse transcribed into cDNA, the sequencing template. Using immunoSEQ multiplex PCR, the repertoire was profiled, and TCRdb retains in-frame clones only, with some absent. The table lists fewer than 250,000 clones, around 43% of them singletons. The treatment was: oral pan-JAK inhibitor, 5-10 mg twice daily. Sequencing was performed on CD4+ T cells sorted from blood, taken at approximately week 36, from a patient treated with tofacitinib. Receptors were obtained from a human donor with alopecia areata.

The V and J genes are TRBV11-2 and TRBJ2-1; TRBD2 is a possible D gene (5 bases). CDR3 size: 11 residues. Trimming left V 5 bases short and J 10 bases short, with 9 bases between. Per the germline V gene, CDR1 is SGHAT and CDR2 is FQNNGV. The CDR3 DNA follows: TGTGCCAGCAGCCTTCGGAGGGAGCAGTTCTTC. Its protein product is CASSLRREQFF.

This rearrangement joins TRBV10-2 to TRBJ1-1, with TRBD1 identical over 7 bases. The germline V gene encodes CDR1 WSHSY and CDR2 SAAADI. V gave up 6 bases and J gave up 1 base; unmatched junction bases: 8. This CDR3 has 15 amino acids. CDR3 amino acids: CASSDTQGQNTEAFF. The CDR3 DNA reads as TGCGCCAGCAGCGACACACAGGGGCAGAACACTGAAGCTTTCTTT.

The chain joins TRBV20-1 to TRBJ2-7; D unclear. This CDR3 comprises 10 residues. Germline CDR1 reads DFQATT; CDR2 reads SNEGSKA (reference sequence). Deletions cut 2 bases from V and 6 bases from J, with 5 bases between. The CDR3 region has the DNA TGCAGTGCTAGACAGGTCGAGCAGTACTTC. As protein: CSARQVEQYF.

This clone was recorded only once. The V gene is TRBV25-1, the J gene TRBJ2-1; the D gene could be TRBD1 or TRBD2 (5 bases each). CDR3 length: 15 residues. V lost 2 bases to trimming and J lost 9 bases, with 17 bases between them. Per the germline V gene, CDR1 is MGHDK and CDR2 is SYGVNS. The CDR3 protein is CASSEPGTRWTEQFF. The CDR3 DNA sequence: TGTGCCAGCAGTGAACCCGGGACCCGGTGGACTGAGCAGTTCTTC.

The chain combines TRBV7-8 with TRBJ2-3; 7 bases are shared with TRBD2. This CDR3 spans 13 amino acids. Germline V CDR1 and CDR2: SGHVS, FQNEAQ. Trimming at V came to 5 bases and at J to 5 bases, leaving 4 bases not matched to a gene. In DNA form, the CDR3 reads TGTGCCAGCAGCCCGGGACTAAGAGATACGCAGTATTTT. Amino acids: CASSPGLRDTQYF.

A few counts support this clone. J is TRBJ2-7 and V is TRBV6-5; no firm D call. Trimming cost V 6 bases and J 3 bases, with 12 bases left between them. Germline CDR1 MNHEY, CDR2 SVGAGI. This CDR3 has 13 residues. CDR3 region: CASSPAYFYEQYF. CDR3 DNA sequence: TGTGCCAGCAGCCCCGCATATTTCTACGAGCAGTACTTC.

The rearrangement joins TRBV29-1 to TRBJ2-7; maybe TRBD2 (6 bases). V lost 0 bases to trimming and J lost 3 bases, with 6 bases between them. The CDR3 spans 12 residues. Germline V gives CDR1 SQVTM, CDR2 ANQGSEA. DNA for the CDR3: TGCAGCGTTGAAGAGGGACTCTACGAGCAGTACTTC. This sequence encodes CSVEEGLYEQYF.

J is TRBJ2-5 and V is TRBV30; 7 bases fit TRBD1. CDR1 and CDR2 from the germline V gene are GTSNPN and SVGIG (reference sequence). CDR3 length: 14 residues. V was pared by 2 bases and J by 5 bases, with 8 bases of the junction left unmatched. The CDR3, as DNA: TGTGCCTGGAGTATAGGGGGCTTTTGGGAGACCCAGTACTTC. Protein product: CAWSIGGFWETQYF.

The rearrangement links TRBV29-1 to TRBJ1-3, with 7 positions matching TRBD1. The J segment lost 2 bases and the V segment lost 1 base, leaving 2 bases of the junction unmatched. The CDR3 totals 14 residues. In germline, CDR1 is SQVTM, CDR2 ANQGSEA. The CDR3 sequence: CSVEAGTAGNTIYF. In DNA, the CDR3 is TGCAGCGTTGAAGCCGGGACAGCTGGAAACACCATATATTTT.

The chain links TRBV4-2 to TRBJ1-6; no reliable D call. The CDR3 covers 14 residues. In germline, CDR1 is LGHNA, CDR2 YNFKEQ. V lost 3 bases, J lost 7 bases, and 10 bases lay in between. The CDR3 DNA sequence: TGTGCCAGCAGCCAGACACGGCCGAATTCACCCCTCCACTTT. It encodes CASSQTRPNSPLHF.

The chain recombines TRBV5-1 with TRBJ2-5, with D possibly being TRBD1 (5 bases). V lost 4 bases, J lost 4 bases, and 14 bases lay in between. The CDR3 runs 14 residues. Germline V gives CDR1 SGHRS, CDR2 YFSETQ. Written as DNA, the CDR3 is TGCGCCAGCAGCGGTGGGGCAGGTAGAGAGACCCAGTACTTC. Amino acid sequence: CASSGGAGRETQYF.

The chain employs TRBV7-2 and TRBJ1-2; D is unclear. The germline CDR1 and CDR2 sequences are SGHTA and FQGNSA. V lost 5 bases and J 4 bases, leaving 20 bases between the germline ends. The CDR3 sequence is 16 residues long. The CDR3 DNA reads as TGTGCCAGCAGCCAATTGGGGAGTCGGGATAGCTATGGCTACACCTTC. Translation gives CASSQLGSRDSYGYTF.

The genes are TRBV2 and TRBJ2-7, with 8 bases identical to TRBD1. Losses at the gene ends were 6 bases for V and 5 bases for J; bases not matched to a gene: 3. CDR3 length equals 12 residues. Germline CDR1 and CDR2: SNHLY and FYNNEI. The CDR3 region has the DNA TGTGCCAGCAGGACAGGGGCCCACGAGCAGTACTTC. It is translated as CASRTGAHEQYF.

The rearrangement links TRBV30 to TRBJ1-1, with D possibly TRBD1 on 5 matching bases. V was trimmed by 1 base and J by 1 base, leaving 10 bases between them. The germline V gene has CDR1 GTSNPN and CDR2 SVGIG (reference sequence). The CDR3 spans 14 residues. The CDR3 loop is CAWSALTANTEAFF. The CDR3 nucleotides are TGTGCCTGGAGTGCCCTGACAGCGAACACTGAAGCTTTCTTT.

The rearrangement uses TRBV9 and TRBJ2-7, with 9 bases identical to TRBD1. Germline CDR1 SGDLS, CDR2 YYNGEE. The CDR3 length is 15 residues. V was pared by 4 bases and J by 2 bases, with 7 bases of the junction left unmatched. In nucleotides, the CDR3 is TGTGCCAGCAGCAGGCAAGGGACAGGGCCCTACGAGCAGTACTTC. The encoded protein is CASSRQGTGPYEQYF.

The J gene is TRBJ2-1, the V gene TRBV2, with D unclear. The CDR3 is made up of 9 amino acids. V lost 8 bases, J lost 8 bases, and 4 bases lay in between. Germline assignment: CDR1 SNHLY and CDR2 FYNNEI. CDR3 region: CASFDEQFF. CDR3 sequence (DNA): TGTGCCAGCTTCGATGAGCAGTTCTTC.

This chain uses TRBV5-1 with TRBJ1-1; 9 bases map to TRBD1. Germline V gene lookup returns CDR1 SGHRS and CDR2 YFSETQ. Trimming took 4 bases from V and 2 from J; bases not matched to a gene: 6. The CDR3 is 15 residues long. The CDR3 sequence: CASSIDRGGNTEAFF. Here the CDR3 DNA reads TGCGCCAGCAGCATCGACAGGGGGGGAAACACTGAAGCTTTCTTT.

The sample holds a few counts of this clone. V is TRBV7-2 and J is TRBJ2-3; TRBD2 matches at 13 bases. Per germline, CDR1 SGHTA and CDR2 FQGNSA. The CDR3 extends over 15 amino acids. The trim removed 4 bases at V and 6 bases at J, leaving 4 bases unmatched. CDR3 sequence reads: CASSSGTSGTDTQYF. In nucleotides, the CDR3 is TGTGCCAGCAGCTCGGGGACTAGCGGGACCGATACGCAGTATTTT.

This clone was seen a few times. The CDR3 sequence is CAWSTKGGSGDTQYF. CDR3 bases: TGTGCCTGGAGTACAAAAGGGGGGAGTGGAGATACGCAGTATTTT. The chain combines TRBV30 with TRBJ2-3, with D possibly being TRBD1 or TRBD2 (6 bases each). Trimming took off 2 bases at V and 5 bases at J, with 17 bases between the two ends. This CDR3 is 15 amino acids long. The germline CDR1 and CDR2 sequences are GTSNPN and SVGIG (reference sequence).

This clone was found a few times. The chain is built from TRBV25-1 and TRBJ2-1; D is perhaps TRBD1 (6 bases). The V gene lost 4 bases and the J gene lost 7 bases, with 14 bases spanning the gap. The germline V gene has CDR1 MGHDK and CDR2 SYGVNS. The CDR3 loop spans 14 amino acids. Here the CDR3 DNA reads TGTGCCAGCAGTGTTCAGGGGACCAAAAATGAGCAGTTCTTC. This codes for CASSVQGTKNEQFF. The full variable domain, completed using reference TRBV25-1 and TRBJ2-1, is EADIYQTPRYLVIGTGKKITLECSQTMGHDKMYWYQQDPGMELHLIHYSYGVNSTEKGDLSSESTVSRIRTEHFPLTLESARPSHTSQYLCASSVQGTKNEQFFGPGTRLTVL.

The V call is TRBV28, the J call TRBJ2-3, with a weak D call TRBD2 (6 bases). Germline V gene lookup returns CDR1 MDHEN and CDR2 SYDVKM. The CDR3 totals 16 residues. Deletions cut 5 bases from V and 7 bases from J, with 22 bases between. CDR3 region: CASSGQRAPFKNTQYF. The CDR3 DNA follows: TGTGCCAGCAGTGGGCAGCGGGCGCCCTTCAAAAATACGCAGTATTTT. Full variable domain (outside the CDR3, taken from reference TRBV28 and TRBJ2-3): DVKVTQSSRYLVKRTGEKVFLECVQDMDHENMFWYRQDPGLGLRLIYFSYDVKMKEKGDIPEGYSVSREKKERFSLILESASTNQTSMYLCASSGQRAPFKNTQYFGPGTRLTVL.

V usage is TRBV30 and J usage is TRBJ2-3; TRBD2 agrees at 7 bases. CDR3 length: 14 amino acids. Germline loops: CDR1 GTSNPN, CDR2 SVGIG (reference sequence). This CDR3 is CARRGGISTDTQYF. The CDR3, as DNA: TGTGCAAGGAGGGGAGGGATAAGCACAGATACGCAGTATTTT.

V gene TRBV15 combines with J gene TRBJ1-5; no reliable D call. CDR3 length: 13 residues. Germline V lookup: CDR1 LNHNV, CDR2 YYDKDF (reference sequence). V lost 1 base to trimming and J lost 4 bases, with 5 bases between them. The CDR3 is CATSRAKNQPQHF. CDR3 nucleotide sequence: TGTGCCACCAGCAGAGCAAAAAATCAGCCCCAGCATTTT.